These 30 T cell receptor beta chains came from one sample sequenced in a study of OX40 agonist ivuxolimab in advanced cancers. The data were produced by immunoSEQ multiplex PCR, yet TCRdb's version contains in-frame clones alone and is incomplete. The profile shows about 60,000 clones, roughly nine tenths of them singletons. The source was CD4+ or CD8+ T cells sorted from blood, collected in a trial of the OX40 agonist ivuxolimab. The receptors stem from an adult with an advanced solid tumor such as melanoma, head and neck, liver or kidney cancer.

The CDR3: CAISDLVDTQYF. In DNA, the CDR3 is TGTGCCATCAGTGATTTGGTGGATACGCAGTATTTT. The rearrangement links TRBV10-3 to TRBJ2-3; unclear D gene. With 3 bases removed from V and 6 bases from J, the gap between germline ends came to 7 bases. Germline V CDR1 and CDR2: ENHRY, SYGVKD. The CDR3 has 12 residues.

J is TRBJ1-1 and V is TRBV25-1; 10 bases are a match to TRBD1. The germline CDR1 and CDR2 sequences are MGHDK and SYGVNS. After removal of 6 bases from V and 5 bases from J, the junction contained 9 bases not matched to a gene. This CDR3 is built from 15 residues. The CDR3 region is CASRERTGGDTEAFF. In DNA, the CDR3 is TGTGCCAGCAGAGAACGGACAGGGGGAGATACTGAAGCTTTCTTT.

The V and J genes are TRBV15 and TRBJ2-3, with a weak D call TRBD2 (5 bases). Trimming removed 0 bases at V and 4 bases at J, with 11 bases between. CDR1 is LNHNV, CDR2 YYDKDF, per germline (reference sequence). The CDR3 sequence is 15 residues long. The CDR3 loop is CATSRDRGVADTQYF. The CDR3 DNA follows: TGTGCCACCAGCAGAGATCGGGGAGTAGCAGATACGCAGTATTTT.

Only one count was recorded for this clone. The gene calls are TRBV6-1 and TRBJ1-5; D may be TRBD1 (6 bases). Deletions cut 2 bases from V and 2 bases from J, with 13 bases between. Germline CDR1 reads MNHNS; CDR2 reads SASEGT. The CDR3 is made up of 16 amino acids. This chain's CDR3 is CASSELGGGGNQPQHF. The DNA of the CDR3 is TGTGCCAGCAGTGAATTAGGGGGAGGGGGCAATCAGCCCCAGCATTTT.

This clone appeared a single time. The chain couples TRBV18 to TRBJ1-1; D uncertain. V lost 1 base, J lost 2 bases, and 5 bases lay in between. Germline V lookup: CDR1 KGHSH, CDR2 LQKENI. This CDR3 has 13 amino acids. The DNA for the CDR3 is TGTGCCAGCTCACCACGAGTTAACACTGAAGCTTTCTTT. As protein: CASSPRVNTEAFF.

This clone came up once. The CDR3 is CASKRTGSGNEQYF. DNA for the CDR3: TGTGCCAGCAAGCGGACAGGGTCGGGAAACGAGCAGTACTTC. The gene calls are TRBV5-8 and TRBJ2-7, with 8 bases matching TRBD1. Trimming cost V 6 bases and J 5 bases; bases outside gene matches: 10. Germline V gene sequence: CDR1 SGHTS, CDR2 YDEGEE. This CDR3 spans 14 amino acids.

The chain couples TRBV7-3 to TRBJ1-1; the D gene is possibly TRBD1 (6 bases). CDR1 SGHTA and CDR2 FQGTGA come from the germline V gene. The CDR3 covers 13 residues. Trimming cost V 4 bases and J 5 bases, with 11 bases left between them. The DNA of the CDR3 is TGTGCCAGCAGCTCATCAGGGGTTACTGAAGCTTTCTTT. Its protein product is CASSSSGVTEAFF.

The chain has TRBV5-4 and TRBJ2-1, with 7 bases that match TRBD2. Germline values: CDR1 SGHNT, CDR2 YYREEE (reference sequence). The V gene end was trimmed by 4 bases and the J gene end by 4 bases; junction bases not matched to a gene: 5. This CDR3 is built from 14 residues. CDR3 in amino acids: CASSRAGSYNEQFF. The CDR3 coding sequence is TGTGCCAGCAGCCGAGCGGGGTCATACAATGAGCAGTTCTTC.

The chain employs TRBV30 and TRBJ2-1; D is uncertain. V gave up 2 bases and J gave up 5 bases, with 13 bases separating them. This CDR3 is built from 14 residues. From germline, CDR1 is GTSNPN and CDR2 SVGIG (reference sequence). In nucleotides, the CDR3 is TGTGCCTGGAGTCGCCCCGGGCCAGACAATGAGCAGTTCTTC. Translation gives CAWSRPGPDNEQFF.

J is TRBJ2-4 and V is TRBV11-2, with D hard to call. The CDR3 runs to 11 residues. CDR1 and CDR2 from the germline V gene are SGHAT and FQNNGV. Between the trimmed V and J ends, which lost 1 base and 9 bases, there was a span of 4 bases. The CDR3 loop is CASSLGGIQYF. CDR3 DNA sequence: TGTGCCAGCAGCTTAGGGGGCATTCAGTACTTC.

The chain joins TRBV5-6 to TRBJ2-5; no reliable D call. CDR1 is SGHDT and CDR2 is YYEEEE in the germline V gene. Trimming removed 2 bases from V and 0 bases from J, with 2 bases in between. This CDR3 is 12 amino acids long. The CDR3 DNA is TGTGCCAGCAGCTTCTACCAAGAGACCCAGTACTTC. This codes for CASSFYQETQYF.

The V gene is TRBV2, the J gene TRBJ1-2; D perhaps matches TRBD1 (6 bases). The CDR3 has 13 residues. V was shortened by 1 base and J by 7 bases, with 10 bases between the two germline ends. CDR1 is SNHLY, CDR2 FYNNEI, per germline. CDR3 sequence (DNA): TGTGCCAGCAGTGAAGGGGGACAACTTGGCTACACCTTC. This codes for CASSEGGQLGYTF. The variable domain in full, with the rest retrieved from reference TRBV2 and TRBJ1-2, is EPEVTQTPSHQVTQMGQEVILRCVPISNHLYFYWYRQILGQKVEFLVSFYNNEISEKSEIFDDQFSVERPDGSNFTLKIRSTKLEDSAMYFCASSEGGQLGYTFGSGTRLTVV.

This clone was seen a single time. The chain couples TRBV30 to TRBJ2-5, with TRBD1 identical over 9 bases. Germline assignment: CDR1 GTSNPN and CDR2 SVGIG (reference sequence). The V segment lost 5 bases and the J segment 2 bases; nucleotides outside the gene matches: 6. This CDR3 comprises 14 residues. In DNA, the CDR3 is TGTGCCTGGGGCCCCGGGACAGGGCAAGAGACCCAGTACTTC. This translates into CAWGPGTGQETQYF.

The chain is built from TRBV19 and TRBJ2-6, with 8 bases identical to TRBD1. J was trimmed by 4 bases and V by 5 bases; bases with no gene match: 7. The CDR3 is 16 amino acids. Germline loops: CDR1 LNHDA, CDR2 SQIVND (reference sequence). The CDR3 coding sequence is TGTGCCAGTAGTCCCCGGACAGGGTTCGGGGCCAACGTCCTGACTTTC. Translation: CASSPRTGFGANVLTF.

The chain recombines TRBV7-2 with TRBJ2-7, with TRBD1 identical over 7 bases. V dropped 5 bases and J dropped 4; count of bases not matched to a gene: 20. This CDR3 contains 18 residues. Germline values: CDR1 SGHTA, CDR2 FQGNSA. The CDR3 bases are TGTGCCAGCAGCCTAAATACAGGGGACGCTTCATGGAGTTACGAGCAGTACTTC. It encodes CASSLNTGDASWSYEQYF.

V and J are TRBV6-1 and TRBJ2-7; 7 bases agree with TRBD1. Looked up from germline, CDR1 is MNHNS and CDR2 is SASEGT. The CDR3 runs 14 residues. The V gene end was trimmed by 4 bases and the J gene end by 3 bases; junction bases not matched to a gene: 6. CDR3 loop: CASSAMDRLYEQYF. The CDR3 nucleotides are TGTGCCAGCAGTGCAATGGACAGGCTCTACGAGCAGTACTTC.

This chain joins TRBV30 and TRBJ1-1; D unresolved. Germline CDR1 is GTSNPN and CDR2 is SVGIG (reference sequence). The CDR3 extends over 11 amino acids. Trimming took 2 bases from V and 0 from J, leaving 1 base between them. The CDR3 region is CAWSLNTEAFF. CDR3 in DNA: TGTGCCTGGAGTCTGAACACTGAAGCTTTCTTT.

This clone is a singleton in its sample. The V and J genes are TRBV6-4 and TRBJ1-5; 7 positions agree with TRBD1. With V trimmed by 9 bases and J by 4 bases, 6 bases remained unmatched. The length of the CDR3 is 13 residues. CDR1 and CDR2 (germline): MRHNA, SNTAGT. CDR3 in DNA: TGTGCCAGAGCCCGACAGGGTAATCAGCCCCAGCATTTT. It is translated as CARARQGNQPQHF.

V and J are TRBV30 and TRBJ2-5, with a weak D call TRBD2 (6 bases). CDR3 size: 12 residues. Trimming took 5 bases from V and 4 from J, leaving 11 bases between them. CDR1 is GTSNPN, CDR2 SVGIG, per germline (reference sequence). The DNA of the CDR3 is TGTGCCTGGTCCCGGGGAGGAGAGACCCAGTACTTC. Amino acid sequence: CAWSRGGETQYF. Supplemented by reference TRBV30 and TRBJ2-5, the full variable domain reads SQTIHQWPATLVQPVGSPLSLECTVEGTSNPNLYWYRQAAGRGLQLLFYSVGIGQISSEVPQNLSASRPQDRQFILSSKKLLLSDSGFYLCAWSRGGETQYFGPGTRLLVL.

The CDR3 region has the DNA TGCAGCGTTGTGGTTGGCATTTCATCCTACGAGCAGTACTTC. Translation: CSVVVGISSYEQYF. The chain uses TRBV29-1 and TRBJ2-7; D ambiguous. The CDR3 covers 14 residues. Germline CDR1 reads SQVTM; CDR2 reads ANQGSEA. Trimming removed 4 bases at V and 1 base at J, with 14 bases between.

The chain combines TRBV6-1 with TRBJ1-4, with D possibly matching TRBD1 (6 bases). Germline V gene sequence: CDR1 MNHNS, CDR2 SASEGT. V lost 5 bases to trimming and J lost 3 bases, with 10 bases between them. CDR3 length equals 14 residues. DNA for the CDR3: TGTGCCAGCAGTACAGGGCTAGCTAATGAAAAACTGTTTTTT. Its protein is CASSTGLANEKLFF.

The table lists this clone with a few counts. This chain uses TRBV6-1 with TRBJ1-1, with D uncertain. CDR1 MNHNS and CDR2 SASEGT come from the germline V gene. V lost 6 bases, J lost 1 base, and 9 bases lay in between. The CDR3 length is 13 residues. The CDR3 reads CASSVVSNTEAFF. For the CDR3, the DNA is TGTGCCAGCAGCGTAGTATCGAACACTGAAGCTTTCTTT.

The CDR3 DNA reads as TGCAGCGCCGGGACAGGGGGCGCCGCCGGGGAGCTGTTTTTT. Its protein product is CSAGTGGAAGELFF. The chain uses TRBV29-1 and TRBJ2-2; 12 nucleotides line up with TRBD1. The V and J ends lost 7 bases and 6 bases, in that order; junction bases with no gene match: 6. Per the germline V gene, CDR1 is SQVTM and CDR2 is ANQGSEA. This CDR3 comprises 14 residues.

The chain combines TRBV11-2 with TRBJ2-5; D not certain. The CDR3 spans 15 residues. CDR1 is SGHAT and CDR2 is FQNNGV in the germline V gene. V shed 5 bases and J shed 0 bases, with 13 bases lying between them. The CDR3: CASSTSPKNQETQYF. The CDR3, as DNA: TGTGCCAGCAGCACCTCACCAAAAAACCAAGAGACCCAGTACTTC.

This clone was seen a single time. V gene TRBV19 combines with J gene TRBJ2-1; 7 positions match TRBD2. The CDR3 contains 14 residues. The J segment lost 0 bases and the V segment lost 7 bases, leaving 3 bases of the junction unmatched. Germline assignment: CDR1 LNHDA and CDR2 SQIVND (reference sequence). CDR3 region: CASTPGGSYNEQFF. CDR3 nucleotide sequence: TGTGCCAGTACCCCGGGGGGCTCCTACAATGAGCAGTTCTTC.

The chain joins TRBV5-3 to TRBJ1-2; TRBD1 aligns across 11 bases. TRBV5-3 is an ORF for which the function is uncertain. This CDR3 has 17 amino acids. V was pared by 3 bases and J by 3 bases, with 10 bases of the junction left unmatched. DNA for the CDR3: TGTGCCAGAAGCTCCGCAGTACCGGGACAGGGGGACTATGGCTACACCTTC. Protein sequence: CARSSAVPGQGDYGYTF.

The chain carries TRBV7-8 and TRBJ1-5; perhaps TRBD1 as D (5 bases). V was shortened by 0 bases and J by 0 bases, with 18 bases between the two germline ends. This CDR3 has 19 amino acids. Germline V gives CDR1 SGHVS, CDR2 FQNEAQ. The CDR3 sequence is CASSLAGVGRFSSNQPQHF. CDR3 nucleotides: TGTGCCAGCAGCTTAGCAGGGGTTGGGCGGTTTAGTAGCAATCAGCCCCAGCATTTT.

The V gene is TRBV5-1, the J gene TRBJ1-4; 9 bases agree with TRBD1. The ends lost 7 bases at V and 7 bases at J; junction bases unmatched: 8. The CDR3 extends over 14 amino acids. Germline V gene data show CDR1 as SGHRS and CDR2 as YFSETQ. CDR3 amino acids: CASGPGQGIEKLFF. The DNA for the CDR3 is TGCGCCAGCGGTCCGGGACAGGGAATTGAAAAACTGTTTTTT.

The chain employs TRBV5-1 and TRBJ1-1; TRBD1 agrees at 8 bases. The junction had 6 bases not matched to a gene; V was cut back by 4 bases and J by 1 base. Germline CDR1 is SGHRS and CDR2 is YFSETQ. This CDR3 spans 15 amino acids. The CDR3 DNA reads TGCGCCAGCAGCACCTCCGGGACAGGGAACACTGAAGCTTTCTTT. Translation: CASSTSGTGNTEAFF.

The chain links TRBV30 to TRBJ1-1, with 7 bases identical to TRBD1. The CDR3 has 13 residues. Germline loops: CDR1 GTSNPN, CDR2 SVGIG (reference sequence). The ends lost 3 bases at V and 3 bases at J; junction bases unmatched: 4. The CDR3 DNA sequence: TGTGCCTGGAGGTGGACAGGAGACACTGAAGCTTTCTTT. Translating it yields CAWRWTGDTEAFF. Drawing the rest from reference TRBV30 and TRBJ1-1, the complete variable domain is SQTIHQWPATLVQPVGSPLSLECTVEGTSNPNLYWYRQAAGRGLQLLFYSVGIGQISSEVPQNLSASRPQDRQFILSSKKLLLSDSGFYLCAWRWTGDTEAFFGQGTRLTVV.